This TCR beta chain was captured in a study of shared clonotypes between healthy human individuals (TCRdb year 2020). In the study overall: The cohort comprised a couple of women and a few men aged 18 to 49 years. Between about 0.8 and 9 billion PBMCs per donor were obtained by leukapheresis. Blood TCR repertoires of a handful of healthy adults were deeply sequenced to estimate repertoire size and the extent of clonotype sharing between individuals. Different laboratories and diverse techniques were used to prepare libraries and sequence TCR repertoires, to increase sequencing depth and limit assay-specific biases. For each donor, CD4 naive and CD4 memory were each given three plates, CD8 naive was given two plates, and CD8 memory was given one plate. Overall study outcomes, separate from this receptor: Because the study included a small number of donors, the genetic and exposure-history diversity represented was limited. Rarefaction of sorted-subset datasets indicated incomplete sequencing despite the large sequencing depth. Compared with non-shared clonotypes, clonotypes shared by all four sorted-subset donors had higher generation probabilities. Pairwise subsampling indicated that sequencing depth was expected to affect the degree of clonotype sharing among donors. Sampling was restricted to blood, and TCR repertoires in tissue are likely to differ from TCR repertoires in blood. Naive subsets generally had larger estimated clonotype richness than memory subsets did. When a few donors were compared, the shared fraction of clonotypes was about 5% for naive CD4, approximately 3.3% for naive CD8, more than 2% for memory CD4, and less than 0.5% for memory CD8.

The donors were healthy, HIV-negative adults who had no recently reported acute infections or vaccinations. Only Caucasian adults living in Nashville, Tennessee, USA were represented among the donors. CD4+ T cells were enriched by magnetic negative selection, after which naive cells were positively selected on CD45RA and the negative fraction was taken as the memory subset. After blood collection by leukapheresis, PBMCs were isolated using Ficoll-Histopaque density gradient centrifugation and then cryopreserved in the vapor phase of liquid nitrogen. Purity and quantity of every magnetically sorted T cell population were checked by analytical flow cytometry. Genomic DNA was isolated from every sorted fraction and measured by UV absorbance on a Nanodrop 2000c. About this clone itself: It has no known antigen specificity. No base quality information exists; no much larger clone differs at one position.

There are 16 amino acids in the CDR3, from cysteine to phenylalanine inclusive. Of all the DNA, just the CDR3 is kept, 48 bases in frame from base 1. CDR1 and CDR2 are drawn from the germline V gene (reference sequence): LNHNV, YYDKDF. V trim: 0 bases; J trim: 7 bases; unmatched bases: 7. TCR CDR3 regions were amplified from genomic DNA by multiplex PCR using the deep immunoSEQ assay. Extracted genomic DNA from each cell subset was distributed evenly across all wells of several immunoSEQ 96-well plates, and each plate was treated as a replicate. For sorted subsets, each replicate PCR was loaded with 150 to 250 ng genomic DNA, equivalent to 30,000 or so T cell genomes. Purified libraries were quantified with a Qubit 3.0 fluorometer, sized on a Bioanalyzer 2100, and re-quantified with the KAPA Library Quantification kit. Every immunoSEQ 96-well plate was sequenced on a separate single-read 150-cycle Illumina NextSeq 550 flow cell. The study's own analysis went as follows. Because only junctional sequences without quality scores were contained in the immunoSEQ output, filtering matching that applied to full-length reads could not be performed. To assign V/J genes and CDR3, sequences were annotated using PyIR, a Python wrapper for IgBLAST v1.9, with IMGT germline references. Any read was removed if the V/J assignment was weak (E-value above 1e-6), the CDR3 was missing, or the read contained stop codons, out-of-frame junctions, or ambiguous translated residues. V3J clonotypes were defined by identical inferred V gene, J gene, and CDR3 amino acid sequence. The percentage overlap between two repertoires was calculated by dividing the number of shared unique clonotypes by the size of the smaller repertoire. Richness of each repertoire was evaluated using RTK rarefaction, the Chao1 estimator, and Recon v2.1 estimates of unobserved clonotypes. For all TCRbeta clonotypes obtained by the gDNA method from a few donors, generation probabilities were computed with OLGA. The immuneACCESS repertoire file appears here via TCRdb, limited to in-frame rearrangements. These files lack a portion of the clones; in checked studies, under half of the deficit traces to unresolved V genes, and the cause of the others is not known. V, J and clone size are taken as reported in that table, and D and trimming were inferred from the DNA itself. This sample comprises around 2.5 million clones, roughly 93% of them detected only once. More than 0.35% of the sample goes to the ten largest clones.

Specimen: naive CD4+ T cells from PBMCs. What this sample's cell subset or site label stands for: CD45RA+ positively selected. The rearranged segments are TRBV15 and TRBJ1-4; 8 bases in the junction line up with TRBD1. This TCR was recovered from a young man in good health. Some clones in this sample may be carry-over from other donors' samples. The nucleotide sequence reads as follows: TGTGCCACCAGCAGAGATAGGACAGGGTCGGGTGAAAAACTGTTTTTT. Its translation is CATSRDRTGSGEKLFF.